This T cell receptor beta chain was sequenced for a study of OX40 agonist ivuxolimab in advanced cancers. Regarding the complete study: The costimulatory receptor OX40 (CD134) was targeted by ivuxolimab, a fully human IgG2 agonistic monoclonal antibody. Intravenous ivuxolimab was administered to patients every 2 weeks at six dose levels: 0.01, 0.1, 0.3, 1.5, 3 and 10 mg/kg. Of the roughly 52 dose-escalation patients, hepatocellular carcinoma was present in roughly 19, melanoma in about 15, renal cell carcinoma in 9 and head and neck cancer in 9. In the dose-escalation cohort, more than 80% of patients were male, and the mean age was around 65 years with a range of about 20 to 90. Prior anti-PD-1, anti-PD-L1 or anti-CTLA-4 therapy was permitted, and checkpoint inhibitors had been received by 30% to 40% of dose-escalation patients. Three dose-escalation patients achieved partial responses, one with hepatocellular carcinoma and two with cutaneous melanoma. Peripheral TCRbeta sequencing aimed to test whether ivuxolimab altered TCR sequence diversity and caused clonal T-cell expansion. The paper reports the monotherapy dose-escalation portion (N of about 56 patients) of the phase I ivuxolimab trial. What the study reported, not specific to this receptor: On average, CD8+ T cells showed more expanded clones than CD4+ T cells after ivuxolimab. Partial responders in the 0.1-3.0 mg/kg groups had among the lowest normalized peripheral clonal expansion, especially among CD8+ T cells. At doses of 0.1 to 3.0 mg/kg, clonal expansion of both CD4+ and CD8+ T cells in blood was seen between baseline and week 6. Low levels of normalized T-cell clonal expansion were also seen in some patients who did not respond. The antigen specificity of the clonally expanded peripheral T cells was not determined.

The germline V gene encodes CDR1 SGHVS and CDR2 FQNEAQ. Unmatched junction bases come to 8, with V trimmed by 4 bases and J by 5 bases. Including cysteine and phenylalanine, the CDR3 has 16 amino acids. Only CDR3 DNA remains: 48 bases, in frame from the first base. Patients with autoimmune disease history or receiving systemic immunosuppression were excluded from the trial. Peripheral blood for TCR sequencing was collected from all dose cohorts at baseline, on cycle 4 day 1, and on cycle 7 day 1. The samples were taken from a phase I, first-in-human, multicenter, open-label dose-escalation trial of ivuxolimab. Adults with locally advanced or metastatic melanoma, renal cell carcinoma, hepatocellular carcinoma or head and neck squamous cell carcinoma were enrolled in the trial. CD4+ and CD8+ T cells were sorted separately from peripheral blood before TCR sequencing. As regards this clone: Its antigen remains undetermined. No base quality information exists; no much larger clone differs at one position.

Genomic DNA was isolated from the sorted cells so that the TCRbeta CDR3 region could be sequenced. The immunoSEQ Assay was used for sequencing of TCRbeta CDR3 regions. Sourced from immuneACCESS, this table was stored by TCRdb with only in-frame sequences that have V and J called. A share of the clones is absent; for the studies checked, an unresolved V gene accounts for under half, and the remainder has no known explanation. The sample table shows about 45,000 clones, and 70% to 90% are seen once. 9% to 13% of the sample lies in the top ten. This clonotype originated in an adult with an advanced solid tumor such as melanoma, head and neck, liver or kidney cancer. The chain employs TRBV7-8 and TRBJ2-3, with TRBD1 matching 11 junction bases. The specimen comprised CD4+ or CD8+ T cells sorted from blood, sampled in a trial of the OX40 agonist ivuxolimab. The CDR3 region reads CASSYPGTGGIDTQYF. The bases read TGTGCCAGCAGCTACCCCGGGACAGGGGGAATAGATACGCAGTATTTT. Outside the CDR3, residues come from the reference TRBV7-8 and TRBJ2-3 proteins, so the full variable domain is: GAGVSQSPRYKVAKRGQDVALRCDPISGHVSLFWYQQALGQGPEFLTYFQNEAQLDKSGLPSDRFFAERPEGSVSTLKIQRTQQEDSAVYLCASSYPGTGGIDTQYFGPGTRLTVL.